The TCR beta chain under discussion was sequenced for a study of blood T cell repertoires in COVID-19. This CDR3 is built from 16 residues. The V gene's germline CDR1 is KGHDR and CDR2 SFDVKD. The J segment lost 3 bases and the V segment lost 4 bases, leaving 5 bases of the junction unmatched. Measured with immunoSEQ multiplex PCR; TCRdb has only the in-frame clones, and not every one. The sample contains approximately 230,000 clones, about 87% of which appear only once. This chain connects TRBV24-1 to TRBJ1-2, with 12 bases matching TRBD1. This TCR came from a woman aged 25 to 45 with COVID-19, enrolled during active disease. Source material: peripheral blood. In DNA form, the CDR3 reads TGTGCCACCAGTGACCCCGGGACAGGGGGCGACTATGGCTACACCTTC. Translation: CATSDPGTGGDYGYTF.